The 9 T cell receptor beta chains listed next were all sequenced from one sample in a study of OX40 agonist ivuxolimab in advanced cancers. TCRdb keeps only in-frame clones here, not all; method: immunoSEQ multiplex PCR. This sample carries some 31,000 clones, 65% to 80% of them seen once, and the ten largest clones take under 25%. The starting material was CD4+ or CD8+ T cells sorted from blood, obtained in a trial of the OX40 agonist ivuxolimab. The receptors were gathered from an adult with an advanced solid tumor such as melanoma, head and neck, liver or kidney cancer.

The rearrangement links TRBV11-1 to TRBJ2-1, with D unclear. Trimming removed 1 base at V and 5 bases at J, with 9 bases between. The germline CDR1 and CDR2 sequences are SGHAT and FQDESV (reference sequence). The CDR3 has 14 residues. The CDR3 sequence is CASSLGWGNNEQFF. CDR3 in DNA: TGTGCCAGCAGCTTAGGTTGGGGAAACAATGAGCAGTTCTTC.

The chain's CDR3 is CASSVEAVSAAFF. In DNA, the CDR3 is TGTGCCAGCAGCGTAGAGGCAGTCAGTGCAGCTTTCTTT. The chain is built from TRBV9 and TRBJ1-1; D uncertain. The CDR3 has 13 residues. Germline-derived CDR1 and CDR2 are SGDLS and YYNGEE. V lost 0 bases, J lost 10 bases, and 13 bases lay in between.

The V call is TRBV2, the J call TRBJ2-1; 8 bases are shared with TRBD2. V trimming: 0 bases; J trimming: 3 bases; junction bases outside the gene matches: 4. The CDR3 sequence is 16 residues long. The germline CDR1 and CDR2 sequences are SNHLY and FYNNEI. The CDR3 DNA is TGTGCCAGCAGTGAAGCGGGACTAGGGAACTACAATGAGCAGTTCTTC. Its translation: CASSEAGLGNYNEQFF.

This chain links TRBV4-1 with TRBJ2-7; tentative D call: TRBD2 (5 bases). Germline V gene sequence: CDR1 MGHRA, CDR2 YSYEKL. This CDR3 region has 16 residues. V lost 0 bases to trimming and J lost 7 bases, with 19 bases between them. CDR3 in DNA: TGCGCCAGCAGCCAAGATCCGTCCGTGGGTACTAGGGAGCAGTACTTC. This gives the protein CASSQDPSVGTREQYF.

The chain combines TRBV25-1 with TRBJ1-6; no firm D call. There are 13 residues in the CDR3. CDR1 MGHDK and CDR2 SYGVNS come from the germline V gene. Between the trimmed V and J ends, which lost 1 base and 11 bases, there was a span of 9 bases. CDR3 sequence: CASSELVPAPLHF. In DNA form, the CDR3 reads TGTGCCAGCAGTGAATTGGTTCCAGCACCCCTCCACTTT.

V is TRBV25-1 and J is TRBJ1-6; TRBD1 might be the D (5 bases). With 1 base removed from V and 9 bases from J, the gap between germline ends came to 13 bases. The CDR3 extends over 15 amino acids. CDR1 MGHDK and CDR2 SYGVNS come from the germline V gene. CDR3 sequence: CASSESRQGSSPLHF. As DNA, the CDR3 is TGTGCCAGCAGTGAATCGAGGCAGGGAAGTTCACCCCTCCACTTT. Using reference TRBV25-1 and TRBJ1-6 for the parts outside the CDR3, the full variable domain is EADIYQTPRYLVIGTGKKITLECSQTMGHDKMYWYQQDPGMELHLIHYSYGVNSTEKGDLSSESTVSRIRTEHFPLTLESARPSHTSQYLCASSESRQGSSPLHFGNGTRLTVT.

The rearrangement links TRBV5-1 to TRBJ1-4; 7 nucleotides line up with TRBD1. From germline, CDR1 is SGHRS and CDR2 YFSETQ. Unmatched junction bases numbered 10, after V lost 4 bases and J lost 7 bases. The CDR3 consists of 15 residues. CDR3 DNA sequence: TGCGCCAGCAGCCCACCGGGACAGAAGAGTGAAAAACTGTTTTTT. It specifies CASSPPGQKSEKLFF.

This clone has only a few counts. In DNA, the CDR3 is TGTGCCAGCAGCCCCCGGGACACACATAATGAAAAACTGTTTTTT. Translation: CASSPRDTHNEKLFF. The chain joins TRBV28 to TRBJ1-4; a possible D gene is TRBD1 (6 bases). The V and J ends lost 6 bases and 4 bases respectively, with 15 bases between them. The CDR3 is 15 amino acids. Germline CDR1 is MDHEN and CDR2 is SYDVKM.

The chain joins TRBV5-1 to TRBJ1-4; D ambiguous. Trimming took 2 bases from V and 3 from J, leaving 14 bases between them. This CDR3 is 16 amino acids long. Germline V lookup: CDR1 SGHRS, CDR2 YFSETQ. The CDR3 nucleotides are TGCGCCAGCAGCTTTGGGTCAGTTCAAGCTAATGAAAAACTGTTTTTT. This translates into CASSFGSVQANEKLFF.